A selection of T cell receptor beta chains follows, all from one sample in a study of human T cells and chemical hapten exposure. Each CDR3 protein is one row after TCRdb ran MiXCR on the RACE reads. The table has 380,000 or so distinct CDR3 sequences, 5.5% seen once. The material sequenced was whole blood, taken in connection with sensitization to the hapten diphenylcyclopropenone (DPC). All receptors derive from a woman between 18 and 29 years old with alopecia areata. Some clones in this sample may be carry-over from other donors' samples. CDR3s include the opening cysteine and the closing phenylalanine or tryptophan. D genes are given only for firm matches. Not all rows give a size; the values are once, few, many and, for expanded clones, a class.

J gene,D gene,clone size,V gene,CDR3 protein,CDR3 DNA
TRBJ2-6,NA,few,TRBV6-2/TRBV6-3,CASSAIWGMLSGANVLTF,TGTGCCAGCAGTGCAATCTGGGGGATGCTGTCTGGGGCCAACGTCCTGACTTTC
TRBJ2-1,NA,NA,TRBV3-1,CASSQDWASYNEQFF,TGTGCCAGCAGCCAAGACTGGGCCTCCTACAATGAGCAGTTCTTC
TRBJ2-7,TRBD1,many,TRBV12-3/TRBV12-4,CASSYRDRVGEQYF,TGTGCCAGCAGCTACCGGGACAGGGTGGGCGAGCAGTACTTC
TRBJ2-4,TRBD2,many,TRBV3-1,CASSQDQASGGIQYF,TGTGCCAGCAGCCAAGATCAGGCTAGCGGGGGGATTCAGTACTTC
TRBJ1-6,TRBD1,few,TRBV5-6,CASSQADRGSSYNSPLHF,TGTGCCAGCAGCCAGGCGGACAGGGGGAGCTCCTATAATTCACCCCTCCACTTT
TRBJ1-5,NA,few,TRBV6-1,CARGPNAWPQHF,TGTGCCAGGGGGCCCAACGCTTGGCCCCAGCATTTT
TRBJ2-1,NA,many,TRBV20-1,CSASLGFEPPEQFF,TGCAGTGCTAGTTTGGGGTTCGAACCCCCTGAGCAGTTCTTC
TRBJ1-1,NA,many,TRBV6-6,CASSSQPEGNTEAFF,TGTGCCAGCAGTTCGCAGCCGGAGGGGAACACTGAAGCTTTCTTT
TRBJ1-4,NA,NA,TRBV29-1,CSVVQGTATNEKLFF,TGCAGCGTTGTTCAGGGGACTGCAACTAATGAAAAACTGTTTTTT
TRBJ2-7,NA,many,TRBV7-9,CASSLTYEQYF,TGTGCCAGCAGCTTAACCTACGAGCAGTACTTC
TRBJ1-2,TRBD1,many,TRBV12-3/TRBV12-4,CASSLIAWDSNYGYTF,TGTGCCAGCAGTTTAATCGCCTGGGACAGCAACTATGGCTACACCTTC
TRBJ1-6,NA,NA,TRBV5-6,CASSPGEDLTSPLHF,TGTGCCAGCAGCCCCGGCGAGGACCTGACTTCACCCCTCCACTTT
TRBJ2-3,NA,few,TRBV4-3,CASSQAAASDTQYF,TGCGCCAGCAGCCAAGCTGCGGCATCAGATACGCAGTATTTT
TRBJ1-6,TRBD1,many,TRBV6-6,CASSSATGKKNSPLHF,TGTGCCAGCAGTTCCGCGACAGGGAAAAAGAATTCACCCCTCCACTTT
TRBJ1-4,TRBD1,many,TRBV18,CASSPLEGGDNEKLFF,TGTGCCAGCTCACCATTGGAAGGGGGCGATAATGAAAAACTGTTTTTT
TRBJ2-2,TRBD2,NA,TRBV6-1,CASRTTKSSGANTGELFF,TGTGCCAGCAGAACGACCAAGTCTAGCGGGGCGAACACCGGGGAGCTGTTTTTT
TRBJ2-7,NA,few,TRBV28,CASSYDSSYEQYF,TGTGCCAGCAGTTATGACAGCTCCTACGAGCAGTACTTC
TRBJ1-1,TRBD1,NA,TRBV5-1,CASSSGTGGSMNTEAFF,TGCGCCAGCAGCTCCGGGACAGGGGGCTCCATGAACACTGAAGCTTTCTTT
TRBJ2-2,NA,NA,TRBV2,CASSRQGGSNTGELFF,TGTGCCAGCAGTCGGCAAGGGGGTTCGAACACCGGGGAGCTGTTTTTT
TRBJ2-3,TRBD2,many,TRBV9,CASSGQAGVGTDTQYF,TGTGCCAGCAGCGGACAAGCGGGGGTCGGCACAGATACGCAGTATTTT
TRBJ1-1,TRBD1,few,TRBV13,CASSFGTGVTEAFF,TGTGCCAGCAGCTTCGGGACAGGGGTAACTGAAGCTTTCTTT
TRBJ2-3,TRBD2,many,TRBV12-3/TRBV12-4,CASSSTSGTSTDTQYF,TGTGCCAGCAGTTCGACTAGCGGAACTAGCACAGATACGCAGTATTTT
TRBJ2-3,TRBD2,few,TRBV3-1,CASSHITSGLDTQYF,TGTGCCAGCAGCCATATCACTAGCGGGCTTGATACGCAGTATTTT
TRBJ2-3,TRBD2,NA,TRBV3-1,CASSQRGSGADTQYF,TGTGCCAGCAGCCAGCGGGGGAGCGGCGCAGATACGCAGTATTTT
TRBJ1-1,NA,few,TRBV4-1,CASSQDLVTEAFF,TGCGCCAGCAGCCAAGACCTCGTCACTGAAGCTTTCTTT
TRBJ2-7,TRBD2,many,TRBV7-9,CASSSLAGGIEQYF,TGTGCCAGCAGCTCTTTAGCGGGGGGAATCGAGCAGTACTTC
TRBJ1-4,TRBD1,many,TRBV6-5,CASRTGGTNEKLFF,TGTGCCAGCAGGACAGGGGGAACTAATGAAAAACTGTTTTTT
TRBJ2-7,TRBD2,many,TRBV9,CASSATSGGYEQYF,TGTGCCAGCAGCGCGACTAGCGGGGGCTACGAGCAGTACTTC
TRBJ1-5,TRBD1,NA,TRBV9,CASSVTGEQPQHF,TGTGCCAGCAGCGTGACAGGGGAACAGCCCCAGCATTTT
TRBJ1-2,NA,NA,TRBV29-1,CSVARMELDGYTF,TGCAGCGTTGCAAGAATGGAGTTGGATGGCTACACCTTC
TRBJ2-7,NA,NA,TRBV20-1,CSARNSDFSGWEQYF,TGCAGTGCTAGAAATTCGGACTTTTCAGGGTGGGAGCAGTACTTC
TRBJ1-5,NA,many,TRBV10-3,CAISDERNQHF,TGTGCCATCAGTGATGAGAGGAACCAGCATTTT
TRBJ1-4,NA,many,TRBV5-1,CASSLSGQRREKLFF,TGCGCCAGCAGCTTGTCGGGGCAGCGTCGGGAAAAACTGTTTTTT
TRBJ2-4,TRBD1,NA,TRBV28,CASFPGQGAVAKNIQYF,TGTGCCAGCTTTCCGGGACAGGGGGCTGTGGCCAAAAACATTCAGTACTTC
TRBJ1-4,NA,many,TRBV7-9,CASSQGHEKLFF,TGTGCCAGCAGCCAGGGGCATGAAAAACTGTTTTTT
TRBJ1-1,TRBD1,NA,TRBV29-1,CSVSTGGITEAFF,TGCAGCGTCTCCACAGGGGGCATCACTGAAGCTTTCTTT
TRBJ2-3,NA,NA,TRBV12-3/TRBV12-4,CASSLTSGGFGADTQYF,TGTGCCAGCAGTTTGACTTCTGGGGGTTTTGGAGCAGATACGCAGTATTTT
TRBJ1-1,TRBD1,few,TRBV20-1,CSAAGPGTVSNTEAFF,TGCAGTGCCGCGGGGCCTGGGACAGTCTCGAACACTGAAGCTTTCTTT
TRBJ1-2,NA,NA,TRBV15,CATSRDLRGSFYGYTF,TGTGCCACCAGCAGAGATTTGCGGGGGAGCTTCTATGGCTACACCTTC
TRBJ2-2,NA,NA,TRBV20-1,CSARYLNTGELFF,TGCAGTGCTAGATATTTGAACACCGGGGAGCTGTTTTTT
TRBJ1-1,NA,NA,TRBV7-2,CASQPQGLNTEAFF,TGTGCCAGCCAGCCGCAGGGGCTGAACACTGAAGCTTTCTTT
TRBJ1-5,TRBD1,few,TRBV7-8,CASSLLGQGAAYSNQPQHF,TGTGCCAGCAGCCTTTTGGGACAGGGGGCGGCTTATAGCAATCAGCCCCAGCATTTT
TRBJ1-3,NA,few,TRBV7-2,CASSLGWPNTIYF,TGTGCCAGCAGCTTAGGGTGGCCGAACACCATATATTTT
TRBJ2-1,NA,many,TRBV6-5,CASSYAGDEQFF,TGTGCCAGCAGTTACGCCGGGGATGAGCAGTTCTTC
TRBJ1-2,NA,many,TRBV29-1,CSVEGRGANYGYTF,TGCAGCGTTGAAGGACGGGGAGCTAACTATGGCTACACCTTC
TRBJ1-2,NA,NA,TRBV12-3/TRBV12-4,CASSLTGRGGGYTF,TGTGCCAGCAGTTTAACGGGCAGGGGAGGAGGCTACACCTTC
TRBJ1-4,NA,NA,TRBV4-1,CASSQDRVGVAEKLFF,TGCGCCAGCAGCCAAGATCGCGTCGGGGTTGCAGAAAAACTGTTTTTT
TRBJ2-1,NA,NA,TRBV13,CASSLRRGSYNEQFF,TGTGCCAGCAGCTTAAGGCGGGGCAGCTACAATGAGCAGTTCTTC
TRBJ1-2,NA,few,TRBV12-3/TRBV12-4,CASSPGEPYGYTF,TGTGCCAGCAGTCCAGGGGAACCCTATGGCTACACCTTC
TRBJ1-4,TRBD1,many,TRBV2,CASSEARTGGSYEKLFF,TGTGCCAGCAGTGAAGCGCGAACAGGGGGATCGTATGAAAAACTGTTTTTT